This T cell receptor beta chain appears in the sequencing data of a study of shared clonotypes between healthy human individuals. Notes on the study in general: Naive subsets usually exceeded memory subsets in estimated richness.

The V gene's germline CDR1 is GTSNPN and CDR2 SVGIG (reference sequence). Losses at the gene ends were 4 bases for V and 4 bases for J; bases not matched to a gene: 5. The CDR3 is made up of 14 amino acids. As concerns this clone: As yet, its antigen is unknown.

Several immunoSEQ plates received, in even portions, the genomic DNA of each subset. Data came from immunoSEQ multiplex PCR; TCRdb stores just in-frame clones and leaves some out. The table has more than 2 million clones, almost 96% seen once. All donors qualified as healthy HIV-negative adults and had experienced no recent acute infections or vaccinations. Sequencing was carried out using naive CD4+ T cells sorted from blood. As to subset: CD45RA+ positively selected. V and J are TRBV30 and TRBJ2-5; 11 bases are a match to TRBD1. The receptor's source is a man aged 18 to 29 in good health. The CDR3 DNA reads TGTGCCTGGAAAGGACAGGGGGCAGGAGAGACCCAGTACTTC. It codes for CAWKGQGAGETQYF.